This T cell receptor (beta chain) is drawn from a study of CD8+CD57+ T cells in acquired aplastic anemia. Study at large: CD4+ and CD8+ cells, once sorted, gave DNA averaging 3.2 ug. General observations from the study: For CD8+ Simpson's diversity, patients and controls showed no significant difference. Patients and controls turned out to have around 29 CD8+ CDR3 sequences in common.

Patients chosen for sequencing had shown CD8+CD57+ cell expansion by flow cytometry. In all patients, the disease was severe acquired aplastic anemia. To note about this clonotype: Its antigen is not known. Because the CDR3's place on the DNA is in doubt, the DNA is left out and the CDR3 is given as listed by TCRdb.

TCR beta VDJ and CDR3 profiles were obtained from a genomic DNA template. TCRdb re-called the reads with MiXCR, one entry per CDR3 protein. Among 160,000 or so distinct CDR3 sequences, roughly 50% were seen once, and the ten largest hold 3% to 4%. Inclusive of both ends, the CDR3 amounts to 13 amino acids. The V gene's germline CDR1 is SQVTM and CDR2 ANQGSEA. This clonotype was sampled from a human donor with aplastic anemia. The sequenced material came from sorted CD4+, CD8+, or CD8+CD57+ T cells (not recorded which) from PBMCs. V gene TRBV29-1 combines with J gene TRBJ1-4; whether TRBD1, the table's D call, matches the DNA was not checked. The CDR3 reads CSVGAGARRKTVF.